This TCR beta chain was sequenced in a study of response to subunit inactivated influenza vaccine. Broader study findings: That few new T cells are recruited by each seasonal influenza vaccination was the authors' suggestion.

V was clipped by 3 bases and J by 11 bases, with 16 bases between them. The CDR3 consists of 13 residues. Each CDR3 protein gets one entry after TCRdb re-called the RT-PCR reads with MiXCR. In the table there are approximately 520,000 distinct CDR3 sequences, 16% of which are singletons. There are a few counts of this clonotype. Its antigen is as yet unknown. The sample in question was CD4+ T cells sorted from PBMCs, obtained around 25 months after vaccination. The chain has TRBV12-3 or TRBV12-4 and TRBJ1-1; maybe TRBD1 (6 bases). The clonotype originates from a man aged 50 to 69 who received an inactivated influenza vaccine. The CDR3 region is CASSFGGAREAFF. DNA of the CDR3: TGTGCCAGCAGTTTCGGGGGGGCAAGGGAGGCTTTCTTT.